These 7 T cell receptor beta chains share one sample of origin, sequenced in a study of T cell responses to AZD1222 COVID-19 vaccine. Libraries were prepared by immunoSEQ multiplex PCR; TCRdb keeps only in-frame clonotypes and omits some of them. The table records about 120,000 clones, about 88% of them present only once. Sequencing was performed on peripheral blood, taken on day 0 of AZD1222 vaccination. These receptors originate from an adult in good health.

The chain combines TRBV7-2 with TRBJ2-3; D not certain. Germline values: CDR1 SGHTA, CDR2 FQGNSA. The germline V and J ends were trimmed by 4 bases and 3 bases, with 5 bases remaining between them. The CDR3 covers 12 residues. CDR3 loop: CASSSGTDTQYF. DNA of the CDR3: TGTGCCAGCAGCTCCGGGACAGATACGCAGTATTTT.

Only one count was recorded for this clone. The CDR3, as DNA: TGTGCCAGCAGTCAGGTCCAGGGGGCATCATCTGGAAACACCATATATTTT. This codes for CASSQVQGASSGNTIYF. The chain combines TRBV6-6 with TRBJ1-3, with 8 bases fitting TRBD1. In germline, CDR1 is MNHNY, CDR2 SVGAGI (reference sequence). The trim removed 5 bases at V and 1 base at J, leaving 10 bases unmatched. The CDR3 runs 17 residues.

CDR3 sequence: CASSRSGDSNQPQHF. CDR3 coding DNA: TGTGCCAGCAGCCGTTCAGGGGATAGCAATCAGCCCCAGCATTTT. The gene calls are TRBV5-5 and TRBJ1-5, with D possibly being TRBD1 (6 bases). Trimming took off 4 bases at V and 0 bases at J, with 11 bases between the two ends. CDR1 SGHKS and CDR2 YYEKEE come from the germline V gene (reference sequence). The CDR3 is made up of 15 amino acids.

By share, this clone counts as medium-sized (0.01 to 0.1%). One end of the junction does not line up with germline, which may come from a read error. This chain connects TRBV2 to TRBJ2-7; 9 nucleotides line up with TRBD2. CDR1 SNHLY and CDR2 FYNNEI come from the germline V gene. The CDR3 spans 12 residues. The CDR3 DNA sequence: TGTGCCAGCAGTACCCTAGCGGGAAGTGAGCACTTC. This codes for CASSTLAGSEHF.

The V call is TRBV28, the J call TRBJ1-1; no clear D gene. Per the germline V gene, CDR1 is MDHEN and CDR2 is SYDVKM. The V end was cut by 3 bases, the J end by 1 base, with 9 bases between. The CDR3 has 14 amino acids. Here the CDR3 reads CASSLTSGNTEAFF. The CDR3 region has the DNA TGTGCCAGCAGTTTGACCTCCGGGAACACTGAAGCTTTCTTT. Supplemented by reference TRBV28 and TRBJ1-1, the full variable domain reads DVKVTQSSRYLVKRTGEKVFLECVQDMDHENMFWYRQDPGLGLRLIYFSYDVKMKEKGDIPEGYSVSREKKERFSLILESASTNQTSMYLCASSLTSGNTEAFFGQGTRLTVV.

The rearrangement joins TRBV28 to TRBJ2-7; 8 bases align to TRBD1. Germline trimming cut 1 base from V and 7 bases from J; bases unmatched to any gene: 3. Germline V gene lookup returns CDR1 MDHEN and CDR2 SYDVKM. The CDR3 consists of 13 residues. CDR3 region: CASSLLQGEEQYF. For the CDR3, the DNA is TGTGCCAGCAGTTTATTACAGGGGGAAGAGCAGTACTTC.

This chain connects TRBV5-1 to TRBJ2-4; D possibly corresponds to TRBD1 (6 bases). Per germline, CDR1 SGHRS and CDR2 YFSETQ. Trimming shortened V by 5 bases and J by 7 bases, and 10 bases separated the two germline ends. The CDR3 loop spans 12 amino acids. CDR3 protein: CASRGGDNIQYF. The CDR3 bases are TGCGCCAGCAGAGGGGGAGATAACATTCAGTACTTC.